This T cell receptor (beta chain) was sequenced in a study of T cell clones after liver transplantation. Study-wide background: A pre-transplant mixed lymphocyte reaction with TCRbeta sequencing defined graft-donor-reactive clones followed in post-transplant blood. Tolerance: complete withdrawal held at least one year, liver enzymes staying within twice normal.

In the case of this clone: Its target is not known.

TCRdb keeps only in-frame clones here, not all; method: immunoSEQ multiplex PCR. The table shows about 53,000 clones, with roughly 83% occurring only once. Notes on the study in general: Donor-reactive sequences fell more than third party-reactive ones, suggesting partial deletion.

The specimen was CD4+ T cells from blood, collected before liver transplant. The origin of this receptor is a human donor who received a liver transplant.

In DNA form, the CDR3 reads TGTGCCAGCAGTTACTCGCGGGGGGGGGCCTACGAGCAGTACTTC. It translates to CASSYSRGGAYEQYF. The chain joins TRBV6-6 to TRBJ2-7, with TRBD2 matching over 9 bases. The V gene's germline CDR1 is MNHNY and CDR2 SVGAGI (reference sequence). With V trimmed by 0 bases and J by 2 bases, 2 bases remained unmatched. This CDR3 is built from 15 residues.